Following are 14 T cell receptor beta chains from one sample sequenced in a study of cytotoxic CD8 clonotypes in ibrutinib-treated CLL. Measured with immunoSEQ multiplex PCR; TCRdb has only the in-frame clones, and not every one. The profile covers around 160,000 clones, with more than 75% appearing a single time and approximately 2% taken by the ten largest. The sequencing here drew on PBMCs, taken after 12 months of ibrutinib treatment. Receptors were obtained from a human donor with chronic lymphocytic leukemia.

The chain joins TRBV5-1 to TRBJ2-5; TRBD2 might be the D (6 bases). Germline CDR1 and CDR2: SGHRS and YFSETQ. The germline V and J ends were trimmed by 5 bases and 4 bases, with 12 bases remaining between them. The CDR3 is 13 residues long. In DNA, the CDR3 is TGCGCCAGCAGTTCGAACGGGGGAGAGACCCAGTACTTC. The encoded protein is CASSSNGGETQYF. Filled out from reference TRBV5-1 and TRBJ2-5, the complete variable domain reads KAGVTQTPRYLIKTRGQQVTLSCSPISGHRSVSWYQQTPGQGLQFLFEYFSETQRNKGNFPGRFSGRQFSNSRSEMNVSTLELGDSALYLCASSSNGGETQYFGPGTRLLVL.

V gene TRBV4-3 combines with J gene TRBJ2-7, with 8 nucleotides matching TRBD1. V lost 3 bases to trimming and J lost 1 base; unmatched junction nucleotides: 5. The germline V gene has CDR1 LGHNA and CDR2 YSLEER. The CDR3 is 15 residues long. The CDR3 DNA reads TGCGCCAGCAGCCAGACAGGGGATTGGTCCTACGAGCAGTACTTC. Amino acids: CASSQTGDWSYEQYF.

The chain links TRBV5-1 to TRBJ1-1; D is perhaps TRBD1 (6 bases). This CDR3 is 15 amino acids long. V was clipped by 5 bases and J by 1 base, with 15 bases between them. Germline V gene data show CDR1 as SGHRS and CDR2 as YFSETQ. CDR3 nucleotides: TGCGCCAGCAGTACGGGGGCGTTAGGGAACACTGAAGCTTTCTTT. Amino acids: CASSTGALGNTEAFF.

The J gene is TRBJ2-5, the V gene TRBV7-9, with 9 positions matching TRBD2. The V gene's germline CDR1 is SEHNR and CDR2 FQNEAQ (reference sequence). Germline trimming cut 3 bases from V and 4 bases from J; bases unmatched to any gene: 3. This CDR3 contains 14 residues. The CDR3 DNA is TGTGCCAGCAGCTTCGGGACTAGCCTAGAGACCCAGTACTTC. Its translation is CASSFGTSLETQYF.

V gene TRBV5-5 combines with J gene TRBJ2-1, with 9 bases matching TRBD2. Germline V gene sequence: CDR1 SGHKS, CDR2 YYEKEE (reference sequence). The trim removed 0 bases at V and 6 bases at J, leaving 10 bases unmatched. The CDR3 has 17 residues. The CDR3, as DNA: TGTGCCAGCAGCTTGGTCCCCTCGGGGACTAGCTTCAATGAGCAGTTCTTC. Translated: CASSLVPSGTSFNEQFF.

This rearrangement joins TRBV5-1 to TRBJ2-7; D possibly uses TRBD1 or TRBD2 (5 bases each). CDR3 length equals 16 residues. V lost 7 bases, J lost 4 bases, and 24 bases lay in between. In germline, CDR1 is SGHRS, CDR2 YFSETQ. CDR3 amino acids: CASGSGSWDGSYEQYF. Here the CDR3 DNA reads TGCGCCAGCGGGTCGGGATCGTGGGACGGGTCTTACGAGCAGTACTTC.

The chain combines TRBV6-4 with TRBJ2-5, with TRBD2 matching over 11 bases. The CDR3 is 17 residues long. Germline loops: CDR1 MRHNA, CDR2 SNTAGT. The V and J ends lost 2 bases and 5 bases, in that order; junction bases with no gene match: 10. The CDR3 spells CASSDMTSGASGETQYF. The CDR3 bases are TGTGCCAGCAGTGACATGACTAGCGGGGCAAGCGGGGAGACCCAGTACTTC.

The chain combines TRBV4-3 with TRBJ2-7, with TRBD1 identical over 7 bases. Germline assignment: CDR1 LGHNA and CDR2 YSLEER. CDR3 length: 15 residues. After removal of 0 bases from V and 2 bases from J, the junction contained 4 bases not matched to a gene. This chain's CDR3 is CASSQEWQGAYEQYF. In DNA form, the CDR3 reads TGCGCCAGCAGCCAAGAGTGGCAGGGGGCCTACGAGCAGTACTTC.

The chain couples TRBV7-9 to TRBJ1-2; D is possibly TRBD1 (5 bases). V was pared by 4 bases and J by 4 bases, with 16 bases between. The CDR3 consists of 15 residues. The V gene's germline CDR1 is SEHNR and CDR2 FQNEAQ (reference sequence). The CDR3 sequence: CASSYQGFGPYGYTF. The CDR3 DNA reads TGTGCCAGCAGCTACCAGGGTTTTGGGCCCTATGGCTACACCTTC.

The J gene is TRBJ2-3, the V gene TRBV11-2; 9 bases line up with TRBD2. The CDR3 extends over 16 amino acids. V shed 2 bases and J 0 bases; nucleotides not matched to a gene: 3. In germline, CDR1 is SGHAT, CDR2 FQNNGV. In DNA, the CDR3 is TGTGCCAGCAGCTTAAGTAGCGGGGGTAGCACAGATACGCAGTATTTT. It translates to CASSLSSGGSTDTQYF.

This chain joins TRBV7-2 and TRBJ1-4; 7 bases map to TRBD1. The length of the CDR3 is 14 residues. Germline CDR1 and CDR2: SGHTA and FQGNSA. Unmatched junction bases numbered 6, after V lost 5 bases and J lost 6 bases. CDR3 sequence: CASSLYRGDEKLFF. In DNA, the CDR3 is TGTGCCAGCAGCCTCTACAGGGGTGATGAAAAACTGTTTTTT.

The chain has TRBV7-2 and TRBJ2-5; 10 nucleotides line up with TRBD1. CDR1 and CDR2 from the germline V gene are SGHTA and FQGNSA. V trimming: 1 base; J trimming: 1 base; junction bases outside the gene matches: 6. The CDR3 is 17 amino acids. CDR3 residues: CASSLGQGALRQETQYF. The CDR3 bases are TGTGCCAGCAGCTTAGGACAGGGGGCCTTGCGCCAAGAGACCCAGTACTTC. The full variable domain, in which reference TRBV7-2 and TRBJ2-5 provide the parts outside the CDR3, is GAGVSQSPSNKVTEKGKDVELRCDPISGHTALYWYRQSLGQGLEFLIYFQGNSAPDKSGLPSDRFSAERTGGSVSTLTIQRTQQEDSAVYLCASSLGQGALRQETQYFGPGTRLLVL.

Turning to this clone: In the same sample, other DNA sequences code for this CDR3. The chain carries TRBV2 and TRBJ2-2, with D uncertain. V was shortened by 1 base and J by 3 bases, with 6 bases between the two germline ends. The germline V gene encodes CDR1 SNHLY and CDR2 FYNNEI. There are 14 residues in the CDR3. This chain's CDR3 is CASSEGRDTGELFF. CDR3 nucleotide sequence: TGTGCCAGCAGTGAAGGACGGGACACCGGGGAGCTGTTTTTT.

This clone was detected ten times or more. The CDR3 here is CASSSQGGLYNSPLHF. In DNA form, the CDR3 reads TGTGCCAGCAGCTCCCAAGGAGGTTTATATAATTCACCCCTCCACTTT. This chain uses TRBV7-2 with TRBJ1-6; no clear D. V was cut by 4 bases and J by 4 bases, with 14 bases left in between. Per the germline V gene, CDR1 is SGHTA and CDR2 is FQGNSA. CDR3 length equals 16 residues.